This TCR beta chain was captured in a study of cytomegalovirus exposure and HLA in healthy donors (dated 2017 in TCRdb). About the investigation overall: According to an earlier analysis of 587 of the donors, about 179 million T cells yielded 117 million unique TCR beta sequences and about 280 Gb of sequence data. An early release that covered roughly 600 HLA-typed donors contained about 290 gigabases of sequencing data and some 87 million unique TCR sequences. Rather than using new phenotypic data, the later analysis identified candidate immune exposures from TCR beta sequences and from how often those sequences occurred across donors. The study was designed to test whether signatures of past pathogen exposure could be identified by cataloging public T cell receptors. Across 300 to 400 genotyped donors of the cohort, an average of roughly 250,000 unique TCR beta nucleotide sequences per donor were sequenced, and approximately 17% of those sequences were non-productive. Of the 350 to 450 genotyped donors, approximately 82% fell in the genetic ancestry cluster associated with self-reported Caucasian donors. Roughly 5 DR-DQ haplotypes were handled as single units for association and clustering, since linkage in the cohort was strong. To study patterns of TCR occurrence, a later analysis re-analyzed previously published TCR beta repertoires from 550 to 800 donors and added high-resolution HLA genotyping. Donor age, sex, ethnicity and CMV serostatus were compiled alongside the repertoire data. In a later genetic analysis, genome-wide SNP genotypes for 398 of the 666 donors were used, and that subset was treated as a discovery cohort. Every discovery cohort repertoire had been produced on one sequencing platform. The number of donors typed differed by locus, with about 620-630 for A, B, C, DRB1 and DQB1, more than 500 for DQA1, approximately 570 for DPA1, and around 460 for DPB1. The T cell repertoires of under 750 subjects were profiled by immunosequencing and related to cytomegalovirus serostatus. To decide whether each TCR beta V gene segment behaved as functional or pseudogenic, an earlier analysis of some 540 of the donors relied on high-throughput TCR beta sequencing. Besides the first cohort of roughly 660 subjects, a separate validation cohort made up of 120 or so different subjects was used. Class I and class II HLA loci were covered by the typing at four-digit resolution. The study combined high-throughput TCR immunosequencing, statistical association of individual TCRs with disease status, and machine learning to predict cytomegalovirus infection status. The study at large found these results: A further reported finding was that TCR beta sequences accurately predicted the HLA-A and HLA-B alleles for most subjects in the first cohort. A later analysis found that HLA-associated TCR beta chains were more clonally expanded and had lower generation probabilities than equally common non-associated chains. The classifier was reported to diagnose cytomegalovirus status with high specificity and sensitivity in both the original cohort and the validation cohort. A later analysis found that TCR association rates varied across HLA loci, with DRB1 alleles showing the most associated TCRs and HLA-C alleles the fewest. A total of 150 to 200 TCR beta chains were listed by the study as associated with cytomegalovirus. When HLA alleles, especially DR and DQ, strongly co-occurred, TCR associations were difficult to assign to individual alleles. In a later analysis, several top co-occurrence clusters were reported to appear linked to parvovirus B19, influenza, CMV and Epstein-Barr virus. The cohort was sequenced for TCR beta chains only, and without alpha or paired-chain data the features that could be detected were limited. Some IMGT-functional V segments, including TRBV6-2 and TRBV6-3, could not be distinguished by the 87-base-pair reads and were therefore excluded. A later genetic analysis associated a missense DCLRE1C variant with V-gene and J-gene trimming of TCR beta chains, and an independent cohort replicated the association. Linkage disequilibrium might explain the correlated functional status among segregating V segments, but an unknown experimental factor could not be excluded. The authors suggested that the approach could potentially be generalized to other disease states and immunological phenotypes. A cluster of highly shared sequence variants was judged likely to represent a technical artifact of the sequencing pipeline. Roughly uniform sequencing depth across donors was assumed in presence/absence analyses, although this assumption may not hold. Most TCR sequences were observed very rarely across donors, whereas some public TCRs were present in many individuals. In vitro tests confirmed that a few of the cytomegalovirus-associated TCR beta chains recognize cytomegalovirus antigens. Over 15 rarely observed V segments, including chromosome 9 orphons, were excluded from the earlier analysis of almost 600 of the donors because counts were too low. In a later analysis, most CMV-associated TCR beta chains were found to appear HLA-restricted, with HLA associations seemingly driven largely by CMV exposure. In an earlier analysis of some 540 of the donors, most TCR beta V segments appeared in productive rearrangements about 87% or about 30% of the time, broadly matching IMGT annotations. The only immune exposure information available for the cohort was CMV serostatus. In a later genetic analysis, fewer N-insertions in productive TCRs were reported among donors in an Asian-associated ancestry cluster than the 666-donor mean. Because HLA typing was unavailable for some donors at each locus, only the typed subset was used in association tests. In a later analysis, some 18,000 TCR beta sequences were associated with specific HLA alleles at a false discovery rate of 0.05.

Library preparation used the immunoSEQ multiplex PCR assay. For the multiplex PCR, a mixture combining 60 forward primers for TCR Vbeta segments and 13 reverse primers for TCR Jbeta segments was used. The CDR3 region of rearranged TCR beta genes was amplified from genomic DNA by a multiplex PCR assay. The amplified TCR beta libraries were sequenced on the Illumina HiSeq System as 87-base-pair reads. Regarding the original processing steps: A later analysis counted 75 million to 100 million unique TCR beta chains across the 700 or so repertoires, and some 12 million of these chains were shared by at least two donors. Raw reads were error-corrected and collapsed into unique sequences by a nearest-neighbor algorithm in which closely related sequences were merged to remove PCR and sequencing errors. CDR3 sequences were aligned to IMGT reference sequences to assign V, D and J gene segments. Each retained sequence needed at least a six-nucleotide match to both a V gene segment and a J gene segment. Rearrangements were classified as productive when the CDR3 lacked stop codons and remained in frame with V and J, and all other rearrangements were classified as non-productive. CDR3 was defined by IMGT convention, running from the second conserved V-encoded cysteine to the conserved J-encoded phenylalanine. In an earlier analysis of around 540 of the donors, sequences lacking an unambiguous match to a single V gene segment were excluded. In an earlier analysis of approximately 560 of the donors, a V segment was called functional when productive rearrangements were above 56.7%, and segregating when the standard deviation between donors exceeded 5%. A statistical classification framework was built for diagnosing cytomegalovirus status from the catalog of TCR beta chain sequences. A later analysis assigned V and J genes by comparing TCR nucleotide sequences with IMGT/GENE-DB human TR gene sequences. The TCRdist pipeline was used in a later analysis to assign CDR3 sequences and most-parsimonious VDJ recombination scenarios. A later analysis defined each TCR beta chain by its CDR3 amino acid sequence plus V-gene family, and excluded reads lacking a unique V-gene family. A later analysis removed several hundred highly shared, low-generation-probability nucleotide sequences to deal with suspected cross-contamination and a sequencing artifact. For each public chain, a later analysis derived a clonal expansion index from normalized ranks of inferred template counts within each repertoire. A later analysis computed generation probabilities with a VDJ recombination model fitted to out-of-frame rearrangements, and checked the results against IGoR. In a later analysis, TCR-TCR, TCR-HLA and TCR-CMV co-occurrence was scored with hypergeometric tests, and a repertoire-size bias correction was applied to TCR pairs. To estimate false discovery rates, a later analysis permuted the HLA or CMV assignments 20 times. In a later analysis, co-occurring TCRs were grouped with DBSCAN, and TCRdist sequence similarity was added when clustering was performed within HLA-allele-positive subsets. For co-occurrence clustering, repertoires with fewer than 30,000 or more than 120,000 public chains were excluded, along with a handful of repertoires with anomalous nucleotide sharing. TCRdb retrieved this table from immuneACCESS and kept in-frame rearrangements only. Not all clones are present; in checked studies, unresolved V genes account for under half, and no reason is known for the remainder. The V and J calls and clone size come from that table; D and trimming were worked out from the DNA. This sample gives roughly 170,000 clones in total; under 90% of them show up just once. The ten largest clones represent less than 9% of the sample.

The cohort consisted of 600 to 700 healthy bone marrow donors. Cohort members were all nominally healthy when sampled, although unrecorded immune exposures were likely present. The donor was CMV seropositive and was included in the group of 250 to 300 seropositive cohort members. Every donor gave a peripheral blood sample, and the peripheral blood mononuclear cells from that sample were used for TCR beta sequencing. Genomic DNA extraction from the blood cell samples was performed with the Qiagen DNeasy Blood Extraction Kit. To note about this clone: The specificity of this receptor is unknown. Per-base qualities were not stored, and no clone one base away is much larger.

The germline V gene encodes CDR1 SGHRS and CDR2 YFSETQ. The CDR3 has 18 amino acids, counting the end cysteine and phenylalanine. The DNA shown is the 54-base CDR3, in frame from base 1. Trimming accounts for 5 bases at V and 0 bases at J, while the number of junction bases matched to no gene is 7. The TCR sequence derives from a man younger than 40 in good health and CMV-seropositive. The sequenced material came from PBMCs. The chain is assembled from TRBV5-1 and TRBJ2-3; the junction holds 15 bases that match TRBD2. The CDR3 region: CASRVGLAGGGSTDTQYF. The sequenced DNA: TGCGCCAGCAGAGTCGGACTAGCGGGGGGGGGTAGCACAGATACGCAGTATTTT.